These T cell receptor beta chains were read from a single sample in a study of T cells in Graves' hyperthyroidism and ophthalmopathy. TCRdb recomputed calls from the multiplex PCR reads with MiXCR, one row per CDR3 protein. The data hold around 450,000 distinct CDR3 sequences, with roughly 14% observed a single time. Sequenced material: blood. The receptors shown here come from a young woman with Graves' hyperthyroidism. Each CDR3 is given with its conserved first and last residue. Fields, in order: D gene, clone size, V gene, J gene, CDR3 protein, CDR3 DNA. The D gene is left open where the match is weak. Size is omitted from some rows. Given values are once, few, many or a class for expanded clones.

D gene: TRBD1; clone size: NA; V gene: TRBV3-1; J gene: TRBJ2-7; CDR3 protein: CASSPGTGWYEQYF; CDR3 DNA: TGTGCCAGCAGCCCCGGGACAGGGTGGTACGAGCAGTACTTC
D gene: TRBD1; clone size: few; V gene: TRBV19; J gene: TRBJ1-3; CDR3 protein: CASNNPGQGAGNTIYF; CDR3 DNA: TGTGCCAGTAATAACCCGGGACAGGGGGCTGGAAACACCATATATTTT
D gene: TRBD2; clone size: NA; V gene: TRBV15; J gene: TRBJ2-3; CDR3 protein: CATSYRLALTDTQYF; CDR3 DNA: TGTGCCACCAGTTACCGACTAGCGCTCACAGATACGCAGTATTTT
D gene: TRBD2; clone size: many; V gene: TRBV12-3/TRBV12-4; J gene: TRBJ2-3; CDR3 protein: CASAWRSSGAPDTQYF; CDR3 DNA: TGTGCCAGCGCTTGGAGGTCTAGCGGGGCCCCGGATACGCAGTATTTT
D gene: NA; clone size: NA; V gene: TRBV10-2; J gene: TRBJ2-7; CDR3 protein: CASTETNGEQYF; CDR3 DNA: TGCGCCAGCACCGAGACTAACGGCGAGCAGTACTTC
D gene: NA; clone size: NA; V gene: TRBV28; J gene: TRBJ2-5; CDR3 protein: CASGSSSETQYF; CDR3 DNA: TGTGCCAGCGGTTCTAGTTCGGAGACCCAGTACTTC
D gene: NA; clone size: many; V gene: TRBV12-3/TRBV12-4; J gene: TRBJ2-3; CDR3 protein: CAIGRGAADTQYF; CDR3 DNA: TGTGCCATAGGGCGAGGAGCGGCAGATACGCAGTATTTT
D gene: TRBD2; clone size: many; V gene: TRBV28; J gene: TRBJ2-3; CDR3 protein: CASSSQGTSGTDTQYF; CDR3 DNA: TGTGCCAGCAGTTCTCAAGGGACTAGCGGGACAGATACGCAGTATTTT
D gene: TRBD1; clone size: NA; V gene: TRBV11-1; J gene: TRBJ1-1; CDR3 protein: CASSTRQGMVFTEAFF; CDR3 DNA: TGTGCCAGCAGCACCCGACAGGGGATGGTGTTCACTGAAGCTTTCTTT
D gene: NA; clone size: NA; V gene: TRBV20-1; J gene: TRBJ1-2; CDR3 protein: CSAGGAGGNYGYTF; CDR3 DNA: TGCAGTGCTGGGGGGGCCGGAGGGAACTATGGCTACACCTTC
D gene: NA; clone size: once; V gene: TRBV18; J gene: TRBJ2-5; CDR3 protein: CASGRGRQETQYF; CDR3 DNA: TGTGCCAGCGGACGGGGGAGACAAGAGACCCAGTACTTC
D gene: TRBD1; clone size: NA; V gene: TRBV20-1; J gene: TRBJ1-4; CDR3 protein: CSAPDRGNEKLFF; CDR3 DNA: TGCAGTGCACCCGACAGGGGTAATGAAAAACTGTTTTTT
D gene: NA; clone size: NA; V gene: TRBV24-1; J gene: TRBJ2-3; CDR3 protein: CATSDVTSTDTQYF; CDR3 DNA: TGTGCCACCAGTGACGTGACTAGCACAGATACGCAGTATTTT
D gene: NA; clone size: many; V gene: TRBV12-3/TRBV12-4; J gene: TRBJ2-1; CDR3 protein: CASSFGSGMSYNEQFF; CDR3 DNA: TGTGCCAGCAGTTTTGGGTCAGGGATGAGTTACAATGAGCAGTTCTTC
D gene: NA; clone size: many; V gene: TRBV3-1; J gene: TRBJ1-2; CDR3 protein: CASSPLGGHYGYTF; CDR3 DNA: TGTGCCAGCAGCCCCTTGGGGGGCCACTATGGCTACACCTTC
D gene: TRBD2; clone size: many; V gene: TRBV29-1; J gene: TRBJ2-7; CDR3 protein: CSVQLADYEQYF; CDR3 DNA: TGCAGCGTTCAACTAGCGGACTACGAGCAGTACTTC
D gene: NA; clone size: many; V gene: TRBV20-1; J gene: TRBJ1-2; CDR3 protein: CSASTGLNYGYTF; CDR3 DNA: TGCAGTGCTAGTACGGGACTTAACTATGGCTACACCTTC
D gene: NA; clone size: many; V gene: TRBV15; J gene: TRBJ1-3; CDR3 protein: CATSRDQSGSGNTIYF; CDR3 DNA: TGTGCCACCAGCAGAGATCAGTCAGGGTCCGGAAACACCATATATTTT
D gene: NA; clone size: many; V gene: TRBV7-2; J gene: TRBJ2-3; CDR3 protein: CASSFPRGSEGTDTQYF; CDR3 DNA: TGTGCCAGCAGCTTTCCCCGGGGCAGCGAGGGCACAGATACGCAGTATTTT
D gene: TRBD1; clone size: many; V gene: TRBV7-9; J gene: TRBJ1-3; CDR3 protein: CASSFQGATGNTIYF; CDR3 DNA: TGTGCCAGCAGCTTTCAGGGGGCCACTGGAAACACCATATATTTT
D gene: NA; clone size: NA; V gene: TRBV6-2/TRBV6-3; J gene: TRBJ2-1; CDR3 protein: CASSYSFGEQFF; CDR3 DNA: TGTGCCAGCAGTTACTCTTTCGGCGAGCAGTTCTTC
D gene: NA; clone size: many; V gene: TRBV2; J gene: TRBJ2-7; CDR3 protein: CATSEGYYEQYF; CDR3 DNA: TGTGCCACGTCTGAAGGTTACTACGAGCAGTACTTC
D gene: NA; clone size: few; V gene: TRBV14; J gene: TRBJ1-2; CDR3 protein: CASSQVSGAPNYGYTF; CDR3 DNA: TGTGCCAGCAGCCAAGTATCAGGAGCCCCTAACTATGGCTACACCTTC
D gene: NA; clone size: many; V gene: TRBV3-1; J gene: TRBJ2-4; CDR3 protein: CASSHPTKGDKNIQYF; CDR3 DNA: TGTGCCAGCAGCCATCCTACTAAAGGGGACAAAAACATTCAGTACTTC
D gene: NA; clone size: NA; V gene: TRBV20-1; J gene: TRBJ1-2; CDR3 protein: CSARDTRVGERGYTF; CDR3 DNA: TGCAGTGCTCGAGACACCCGCGTTGGGGAACGGGGCTACACCTTC
D gene: TRBD1; clone size: many; V gene: TRBV20-1; J gene: TRBJ2-7; CDR3 protein: CSARDSQGVAYEQYF; CDR3 DNA: TGCAGTGCTAGAGATTCTCAGGGGGTGGCCTACGAGCAGTACTTC
D gene: TRBD2; clone size: few; V gene: TRBV6-2/TRBV6-3; J gene: TRBJ2-4; CDR3 protein: CASTSVAGIGKNIQYF; CDR3 DNA: TGTGCCAGCACTTCAGTAGCGGGAATTGGGAAAAACATTCAGTACTTC
D gene: NA; clone size: many; V gene: TRBV11-2; J gene: TRBJ2-2; CDR3 protein: CASSLVAVGGTGGELFF; CDR3 DNA: TGTGCCAGCAGCTTAGTTGCGGTGGGAGGAACCGGCGGGGAGCTGTTTTTT
D gene: NA; clone size: many; V gene: TRBV4-2; J gene: TRBJ1-4; CDR3 protein: CASSQDRSVWEKLFF; CDR3 DNA: TGTGCCAGCAGCCAAGATCGCAGCGTCTGGGAAAAACTGTTTTTT
D gene: TRBD2; clone size: many; V gene: TRBV12-3/TRBV12-4; J gene: TRBJ2-1; CDR3 protein: CASTLGLAGANEQFF; CDR3 DNA: TGTGCCAGCACCCTCGGACTAGCGGGGGCCAATGAGCAGTTCTTC
D gene: TRBD1; clone size: few; V gene: TRBV12-3/TRBV12-4; J gene: TRBJ1-3; CDR3 protein: CASSSNSRGLLGNTIYF; CDR3 DNA: TGTGCCAGCAGTTCCAACTCCAGGGGGCTGTTAGGAAACACCATATATTTT
D gene: TRBD1; clone size: few; V gene: TRBV10-3; J gene: TRBJ1-4; CDR3 protein: CAISVRGGQGSEKLFF; CDR3 DNA: TGTGCCATCAGTGTCCGCGGGGGACAGGGGAGTGAAAAACTGTTTTTT
D gene: TRBD1; clone size: many; V gene: TRBV29-1; J gene: TRBJ2-2; CDR3 protein: CSVVGQGHTGELFF; CDR3 DNA: TGCAGCGTTGTGGGACAGGGCCACACCGGGGAGCTGTTTTTT
D gene: NA; clone size: many; V gene: TRBV20-1; J gene: TRBJ1-1; CDR3 protein: CSAPVRWGTEAFF; CDR3 DNA: TGCAGTGCTCCCGTGAGGTGGGGCACTGAAGCTTTCTTT
D gene: NA; clone size: NA; V gene: TRBV20-1; J gene: TRBJ2-7; CDR3 protein: CSARDYGGNSYEQYF; CDR3 DNA: TGCAGTGCTAGAGATTATGGCGGGAACTCCTACGAGCAGTACTTC
D gene: TRBD2; clone size: NA; V gene: TRBV7-7; J gene: TRBJ2-2; CDR3 protein: CASSLTAGLADTGELFF; CDR3 DNA: TGTGCTAGCAGCTTGACGGCGGGACTAGCGGACACCGGGGAGCTGTTTTTT
D gene: NA; clone size: many; V gene: TRBV27; J gene: TRBJ1-2; CDR3 protein: CASSLGGRGYGYTF; CDR3 DNA: TGTGCCAGCAGTTTAGGGGGAAGAGGCTATGGCTACACCTTC
D gene: TRBD2; clone size: many; V gene: TRBV7-8; J gene: TRBJ2-1; CDR3 protein: CASSLFAGGIAYNEQFF; CDR3 DNA: TGTGCCAGCAGCTTATTTGCGGGAGGGATAGCCTACAATGAGCAGTTCTTC
D gene: NA; clone size: NA; V gene: TRBV3-1; J gene: TRBJ2-6; CDR3 protein: CASSQNGAGANVLTF; CDR3 DNA: TGTGCCAGCAGCCAAAACGGCGCTGGGGCCAACGTCCTGACTTTC
D gene: NA; clone size: NA; V gene: TRBV20-1; J gene: TRBJ1-2; CDR3 protein: CSARHTYGYTF; CDR3 DNA: TGCAGTGCTCGACACACTTATGGCTACACCTTC
D gene: NA; clone size: NA; V gene: TRBV19; J gene: TRBJ1-5; CDR3 protein: CANSPGNSLYGNQPQHF; CDR3 DNA: TGTGCCAATAGTCCGGGGAACAGCCTATATGGCAATCAGCCCCAGCATTTT
D gene: NA; clone size: few; V gene: TRBV5-1; J gene: TRBJ2-1; CDR3 protein: CASSFGTSKNEQFF; CDR3 DNA: TGCGCCAGCAGCTTTGGTACCTCCAAGAATGAGCAGTTCTTC
D gene: TRBD2; clone size: NA; V gene: TRBV10-2; J gene: TRBJ2-7; CDR3 protein: CASSVSGLAGHSSYEQYF; CDR3 DNA: TGCGCCAGCAGTGTCTCGGGACTAGCGGGCCATAGCTCCTACGAGCAGTACTTC
D gene: NA; clone size: once; V gene: TRBV20-1; J gene: TRBJ1-3; CDR3 protein: CSARGTGNTIYF; CDR3 DNA: TGCAGTGCTAGAGGTACTGGAAACACCATATATTTT
D gene: NA; clone size: NA; V gene: TRBV10-3; J gene: TRBJ1-2; CDR3 protein: CAISVLQGGGYTF; CDR3 DNA: TGTGCCATCAGTGTTTTACAGGGAGGGGGCTACACCTTC
D gene: TRBD1; clone size: many; V gene: TRBV28; J gene: TRBJ1-5; CDR3 protein: CASSQSTGDPNQPQHF; CDR3 DNA: TGTGCCAGCAGCCAATCAACAGGGGACCCGAATCAGCCCCAGCATTTT
D gene: TRBD1; clone size: few; V gene: TRBV10-3; J gene: TRBJ1-2; CDR3 protein: CAISEGTGAFAYGYTF; CDR3 DNA: TGTGCCATCAGTGAGGGGACAGGCGCTTTTGCCTATGGCTACACCTTC
D gene: NA; clone size: many; V gene: TRBV20-1; J gene: TRBJ2-1; CDR3 protein: CSATFLHGSEQFF; CDR3 DNA: TGCAGTGCTACATTTCTCCACGGTAGTGAGCAGTTCTTC
D gene: TRBD1; clone size: many; V gene: TRBV12-3/TRBV12-4; J gene: TRBJ2-7; CDR3 protein: CASSLDRGLDEQYF; CDR3 DNA: TGTGCCAGCAGTCTAGACAGGGGTCTGGACGAGCAGTACTTC
D gene: NA; clone size: many; V gene: TRBV5-1; J gene: TRBJ2-7; CDR3 protein: CASSYGLGESYEQYF; CDR3 DNA: TGCGCCAGCAGTTACGGACTGGGGGAGAGCTACGAGCAGTACTTC
D gene: NA; clone size: many; V gene: TRBV4-1; J gene: TRBJ2-5; CDR3 protein: CASSQGFGGKETQYF; CDR3 DNA: TGCGCCAGCAGCCAAGGCTTCGGGGGTAAAGAGACCCAGTACTTC
D gene: TRBD1; clone size: many; V gene: TRBV29-1; J gene: TRBJ2-7; CDR3 protein: CSVGGTGSYEQYF; CDR3 DNA: TGCAGCGTGGGCGGGACAGGGTCCTACGAGCAGTACTTC
D gene: TRBD1; clone size: many; V gene: TRBV19; J gene: TRBJ2-1; CDR3 protein: CASNSGQGYNEQFF; CDR3 DNA: TGTGCCAGTAATTCGGGACAGGGCTACAATGAGCAGTTCTTC
D gene: TRBD1; clone size: many; V gene: TRBV6-2/TRBV6-3; J gene: TRBJ2-7; CDR3 protein: CASSFDRDEQYF; CDR3 DNA: TGTGCCAGCAGTTTTGACAGGGACGAGCAGTACTTC